Listed here are 15 T cell receptor beta chains from one sample, sequenced in a study of blood T cell repertoires in COVID-19. Profiling relied on immunoSEQ multiplex PCR, and the TCRdb table lists in-frame clones only, not all of them. Among roughly 200,000 clones listed, about 81% were seen once. Sequencing was performed on peripheral blood. Source of these receptors: an elderly woman with COVID-19, enrolled during active disease.

This clone was detected only once. This chain links TRBV5-1 with TRBJ1-3; no clear D gene. Trimming pared 4 bases from V and 0 bases from J, leaving 14 bases between. Germline CDR1 and CDR2: SGHRS and YFSETQ. The length of the CDR3 is 16 residues. The CDR3 protein is CASSPGYPLSGNTIYF. The DNA of the CDR3 is TGCGCCAGCAGCCCAGGTTACCCCCTCTCTGGAAACACCATATATTTT.

The chain recombines TRBV6-5 with TRBJ1-6; D is unclear. The V and J ends lost 5 bases and 15 bases respectively, with 23 bases between them. This CDR3 contains 15 residues. Per the germline V gene, CDR1 is MNHEY and CDR2 is SVGAGI. The chain's CDR3 is CASSPQRASRSILHF. The CDR3, as DNA: TGTGCCAGCAGTCCACAGAGGGCCTCGCGGTCCATCCTCCACTTT.

The chain links TRBV6-5 to TRBJ2-1; 9 bases map to TRBD1. This CDR3 spans 15 amino acids. V was clipped by 5 bases and J by 2 bases; unmatched bases: 4. Germline V CDR1 and CDR2: MNHEY, SVGAGI. As DNA, the CDR3 is TGTGCCAGCAGTCGACAGGGGGTGCCCTACAATGAGCAGTTCTTC. Translated, it gives CASSRQGVPYNEQFF.

This clone was picked up a small number of times. J is TRBJ1-1 and V is TRBV13, with D hard to call. CDR3 length: 14 residues. The V end lost 6 bases, the J end lost 5 bases, and 16 bases lay between the germline ends. Germline V gene sequence: CDR1 PRHDT, CDR2 FYEKMQ (reference sequence). The CDR3 reads CASRRVFLGTEAFF. DNA for the CDR3: TGTGCCAGCAGGAGGGTGTTCCTGGGGACTGAAGCTTTCTTT.

The V call is TRBV28, the J call TRBJ2-1; 12 bases map to TRBD2. The trim removed 5 bases at V and 13 bases at J, leaving 9 bases unmatched. CDR1 MDHEN and CDR2 SYDVKM come from the germline V gene. The CDR3 is 14 amino acids. The CDR3 is CASSPGLAGSEQFF. The CDR3 DNA sequence: TGTGCCAGCAGTCCGGGACTAGCGGGTTCCGAACAGTTCTTC.

This clone was observed a few times. The chain links TRBV6-5 to TRBJ2-3, with D possibly being TRBD2 (5 bases). Germline loops: CDR1 MNHEY, CDR2 SVGAGI. The V gene lost 2 bases and the J gene lost 0 bases, with 12 bases spanning the gap. The length of the CDR3 is 16 residues. CDR3 sequence: CASSYESGTSTDTQYF. CDR3 bases: TGTGCCAGCAGTTACGAGAGCGGAACTAGCACAGATACGCAGTATTTT.

The genes are TRBV28 and TRBJ2-1; TRBD2 is a possible D gene (5 bases). The germline CDR1 and CDR2 sequences are MDHEN and SYDVKM. Trimming took 3 bases from V and 3 from J, leaving 12 bases between them. The CDR3 is 15 residues long. The chain's CDR3 is CASSFVGEFYNEQFF. CDR3 bases: TGTGCCAGCAGTTTCGTGGGAGAGTTCTACAATGAGCAGTTCTTC.

V usage is TRBV7-2 and J usage is TRBJ2-5, with D maybe TRBD1 (7 bases). The CDR3 consists of 14 residues. Deletions cut 4 bases from V and 5 bases from J, with 14 bases between. The germline gives CDR1 SGHTA, CDR2 FQGNSA. The CDR3, as DNA: TGTGCCAGCAGCTGGAGGGGGCGTCTGGAGACCCAGTACTTC. It translates to CASSWRGRLETQYF.

The chain recombines TRBV19 with TRBJ1-1, with TRBD1 matching over 9 bases. The germline gives CDR1 LNHDA, CDR2 SQIVND (reference sequence). The J segment lost 4 bases and the V segment lost 8 bases, leaving 14 bases of the junction unmatched. The CDR3 loop spans 16 amino acids. The CDR3: CASGPGQGRSGTEAFF. The CDR3 DNA sequence: TGTGCCAGTGGCCCGGGACAGGGAAGATCCGGCACTGAAGCTTTCTTT.

The rearrangement uses TRBV4-3 and TRBJ2-5; D is ambiguous. There are 15 residues in the CDR3. From germline, CDR1 is LGHNA and CDR2 YSLEER. The ends were cut back, 0 bases at V and 6 bases at J, with 14 bases in the middle. The CDR3 sequence: CASSQDVGSEKTQYF. CDR3 coding DNA: TGCGCCAGCAGCCAAGATGTCGGCAGCGAAAAGACCCAGTACTTC.

The J gene is TRBJ1-3, the V gene TRBV3-1 (or the pseudogene TRBV3-2); D not resolved. CDR1 is LGHDT and CDR2 is YNNKEL in the germline V gene (reference sequence). Trimming took off 1 base at V and 0 bases at J, with 7 bases between the two ends. The CDR3 extends over 15 amino acids. CDR3 DNA sequence: TGTGCCAGCAGCCAAGGCGAACGCTCTGGAAACACCATATATTTT. It encodes CASSQGERSGNTIYF.

The gene calls are TRBV11-3 and TRBJ2-5; 10 bases map to TRBD2. Germline CDR1 SGHNT, CDR2 YENEEA. The CDR3 sequence is 16 residues long. Germline trimming cut 5 bases from V and 2 bases from J; bases unmatched to any gene: 8. CDR3 protein: CASSPRTSGEQETQYF. CDR3 DNA sequence: TGTGCCAGCAGCCCTCGGACTAGCGGAGAGCAAGAGACCCAGTACTTC.

The chain combines TRBV6-2 or TRBV6-3 with TRBJ2-7; a possible D gene is TRBD2 (6 bases). V shed 4 bases and J shed 2 bases, with 15 bases lying between them. The germline V gene has CDR1 MNHEY and CDR2 SVGEGT. CDR3 size: 15 residues. DNA of the CDR3: TGTGCCAGCAGTTGGGTCGGAGGGATTACCTACGAGCAGTACTTC. This sequence encodes CASSWVGGITYEQYF.

V is TRBV9 and J is TRBJ1-1; 7 positions agree with TRBD1. The V and J ends lost 0 bases and 1 base, in that order; junction bases with no gene match: 6. The CDR3 consists of 16 residues. From germline, CDR1 is SGDLS and CDR2 YYNGEE. The CDR3 sequence: CASSVDATGWNTEAFF. In DNA, the CDR3 is TGTGCCAGCAGCGTAGACGCGACAGGGTGGAACACTGAAGCTTTCTTT.

CDR3 in amino acids: CASTQRGGGYEQYF. In nucleotides, the CDR3 is TGCGCCAGCACCCAACGGGGAGGGGGCTACGAGCAGTACTTC. The rearrangement uses TRBV5-1 and TRBJ2-7, with a weak D call TRBD2 (7 bases). Germline assignment: CDR1 SGHRS and CDR2 YFSETQ. The ends were cut back, 6 bases at V and 3 bases at J, with 16 bases in the middle. The CDR3 length is 14 residues.